This T cell receptor (beta chain) was documented in a study of shared clonotypes between healthy human individuals (dated by TCRdb to 2018 to 2020). Study-wide context: The cohort comprised a couple of women and a few men aged 18 to 49 years. For each donor, CD4 naive and CD4 memory were each given three plates, CD8 naive was given two plates, and CD8 memory was given one plate. The study deeply sequenced blood TCR repertoires of roughly five healthy adults to estimate repertoire size and the extent of clonotype sharing between individuals. Different laboratories and diverse techniques were used to prepare libraries and sequence TCR repertoires, to increase sequencing depth and limit assay-specific biases. Each donor's leukapheresis produced roughly between roughly 0.85 and 10 billion PBMCs. Results the study describes overall, beyond this receptor: Sampling was restricted to blood, and TCR repertoires in tissues likely differ from the TCR repertoires found in blood. The genetic and exposure-history diversity represented was limited by the small number of donors. Rarefaction of sorted-subset datasets indicated incomplete sequencing despite the large sequencing depth. Across a few donors, about 5% of naive CD4, 3.5% of naive CD8, about 2.3% of memory CD4, and 0.4% of memory CD8 clonotypes were shared. Pairwise subsampling indicated that sequencing depth was expected to affect the degree of clonotype sharing among donors. Estimated clonotype richness was generally larger for naive than for memory subsets. Higher generation probabilities were observed for clonotypes shared by all four sorted-subset donors than for non-shared clonotypes.

Donors were healthy HIV-negative adults with no recently reported acute infections or vaccinations. Every donor was a Caucasian adult living in Nashville, Tennessee, USA. CD4+ T cells were enriched by magnetic negative selection; naive cells were then positively selected on CD45RA, and the negative fraction formed the memory subset. Blood was collected by leukapheresis, and PBMCs were isolated by Ficoll-Histopaque density gradient centrifugation and then cryopreserved in liquid nitrogen vapor phase. Analytical flow cytometry was used to check the purity and quantity of every magnetically sorted T cell population. Genomic DNA was isolated from each sorted fraction and quantified by UV absorbance on a Nanodrop 2000c. Note on this clone: No antigen is known for it. No base quality information exists; no much larger clone differs at one position.

V is shortened by 4 bases, J by 3 bases, and the region joining them spans 13 bases. CDR1 and CDR2 were assigned from the germline V gene as SGHRS and YFSETQ. The CDR3 spans 14 residues, from the cysteine through the phenylalanine. CDR3 DNA is the only sequence kept; it has 42 bases, read in frame from the first base. TCR CDR3 regions were amplified from genomic DNA by multiplex PCR using the deep immunoSEQ assay. For each cell subset, the extracted genomic DNA was distributed evenly across all wells of several immunoSEQ 96-well plates, and each plate served as one replicate. Each replicate PCR for sorted subsets received around 210 ng genomic DNA, equal to about 30,000 T cell genomes. Purified libraries were measured with a Qubit 3.0 fluorometer, size-checked on a Bioanalyzer 2100, and measured again with the KAPA Library Quantification kit. A separate single-read 150-cycle Illumina NextSeq 550 flow cell was used to sequence each immunoSEQ 96-well plate. The original pipeline was this. Because only junctional sequences without quality scores were contained in the immunoSEQ output, filtering matching that applied to full-length reads could not be performed. To assign V/J genes and CDR3, sequences were annotated using PyIR, a Python wrapper for IgBLAST v1.9, with IMGT germline references. Reads with weak V/J assignments (E-value above 1e-6), missing CDR3, stop codons, out-of-frame junctions, or ambiguous translated residues were removed. V3J clonotypes were defined as sequences sharing the same inferred V gene, J gene, and CDR3 amino acid sequence. To compute the percentage overlap between repertoires, the number of shared unique clonotypes was divided by the size of the smaller repertoire. RTK rarefaction, the Chao1 estimator, and Recon v2.1 estimates of unobserved clonotypes were used to assess repertoire richness. Generation probabilities for all TCRbeta clonotypes obtained by the gDNA method from a handful of donors were computed using OLGA. As stored in TCRdb, this immuneACCESS dataset retains in-frame rearrangements with V and J assigned. A fraction of the clones does not appear; measured against another copy, unresolved V genes explain less than half of the discrepancy, and the remainder lacks a known reason. Clone size and the V and J calls come from that table; the DNA yielded D and trimming. Across this sample there are 2 million to 2.5 million clones, with approximately 95% seen only once. Roughly 0.13% of the sample belongs to the ten largest clones.

This sequence originates from a young man in good health. The chain is made from TRBV5-1 and TRBJ1-2; the D gene is unclear. Input material: naive CD4+ T cells sorted from blood. The label giving this sample's cell subset or site can be read as: CD45RA+ positively selected. The CDR3 protein is CASSRTLTDYGYTF. The sequenced DNA: TGCGCCAGCAGCAGGACCCTGACTGACTATGGCTACACCTTC.